These 27 T cell receptor beta chains were sequenced from one sample in a study of shared clonotypes between healthy human individuals. Generated by immunoSEQ multiplex PCR, the TCRdb table keeps only in-frame clones and is missing some. The sample yields around 2.3 million clones, about 94% seen once. Sample: naive CD4+ T cells sorted from blood. Sample subset: CD45RA+ positively selected. Receptors originate from a man aged 18 to 29 in good health.

As regards this clone: Distinct nucleotide sequences in the sample also encode this CDR3. The chain links TRBV7-6 to TRBJ1-1; 7 bases are shared with TRBD1. The CDR3 loop spans 14 amino acids. V trimming: 5 bases; J trimming: 1 base; junction bases outside the gene matches: 4. Germline-derived CDR1 and CDR2 are SGHVS and FNYEAQ. The CDR3 reads CASSPGTANTEAFF. The CDR3 DNA sequence: TGTGCCAGCAGCCCCGGGACAGCGAACACTGAAGCTTTCTTT.

The V and J genes are TRBV28 and TRBJ1-5; D unclear. V was clipped by 3 bases and J by 6 bases, with 9 bases between them. The CDR3 sequence is 13 residues long. Germline loops: CDR1 MDHEN, CDR2 SYDVKM. The CDR3 region has the DNA TGTGCCAGCAGTTTTGTTTTTTTTCAGCCCCAGCATTTT. Amino acid sequence: CASSFVFFQPQHF.

The chain is built from TRBV18 and TRBJ1-2; a possible D gene is TRBD1 (5 bases). This CDR3 has 14 amino acids. V shed 6 bases and J shed 4 bases, with 15 bases lying between them. CDR1 and CDR2 from the germline V gene are KGHSH and LQKENI. The CDR3 protein is CASSEVGAGYGYTF. In DNA, the CDR3 is TGTGCCAGCTCGGAGGTCGGGGCTGGCTATGGCTACACCTTC.

This clone was recorded once. The chain links TRBV6-5 to TRBJ2-1, with D possibly called TRBD1 or TRBD2 (7 bases each). This CDR3 has 14 residues. Germline CDR1 and CDR2: MNHEY and SVGAGI. V was trimmed by 4 bases and J by 6 bases, leaving 13 bases between them. This CDR3 reads CASSWSGDSNEQFF. The CDR3 nucleotides read TGTGCCAGCAGTTGGAGCGGGGACAGCAATGAGCAGTTCTTC.

As concerns this clone: Other nucleotide sequences from this sample produce the same CDR3. The V call is TRBV7-2, the J call TRBJ2-1, with 15 nucleotides matching TRBD2. CDR3 length equals 17 residues. Germline V gene lookup returns CDR1 SGHTA and CDR2 FQGNSA. Trimming cost V 0 bases and J 4 bases; bases outside gene matches: 1. The chain's CDR3 is CASSLAGTSGRYNEQFF. The CDR3 DNA sequence: TGTGCCAGCAGCTTAGCCGGGACTAGCGGGAGGTACAATGAGCAGTTCTTC.

The chain combines TRBV5-1 with TRBJ2-3; D remains unclear. The CDR3 is 14 residues long. Trimming stripped 0 bases from V and 2 bases from J, with 7 bases between. Germline loops: CDR1 SGHRS, CDR2 YFSETQ. Written as DNA, the CDR3 is TGCGCCAGCAGCTTGGATAAGATCACAGATACGCAGTATTTT. Translated: CASSLDKITDTQYF.

The chain has TRBV15 and TRBJ2-5; TRBD1 might be the D (6 bases). In germline, CDR1 is LNHNV, CDR2 YYDKDF (reference sequence). This CDR3 is 14 amino acids long. Trimming shortened V by 0 bases and J by 3 bases, and 8 bases separated the two germline ends. CDR3 loop: CATSRDRTEETQYF. Here the CDR3 DNA reads TGTGCCACCAGCAGAGATCGGACAGAAGAGACCCAGTACTTC.

This sequence joins TRBV19 and TRBJ1-2, with D perhaps matching TRBD1 (5 bases). The germline V gene has CDR1 LNHDA and CDR2 SQIVND (reference sequence). This CDR3 region has 16 residues. With 3 bases removed from V and 6 bases from J, the gap between germline ends came to 20 bases. CDR3 residues: CASSMEAGMKFDGYTF. DNA of the CDR3: TGTGCCAGTAGTATGGAGGCAGGGATGAAGTTTGATGGCTACACCTTC. Full variable domain (remainder filled in from reference TRBV19 and TRBJ1-2): DGGITQSPKYLFRKEGQNVTLSCEQNLNHDAMYWYRQDPGQGLRLIYYSQIVNDFQKGDIAEGYSVSREKKESFPLTVTSAQKNPTAFYLCASSMEAGMKFDGYTFGSGTRLTVV.

The gene calls are TRBV5-1 and TRBJ1-4; D might be TRBD1 (5 bases). The CDR3 sequence is 14 residues long. Germline CDR1 and CDR2: SGHRS and YFSETQ. Deletions cut 4 bases from V and 4 bases from J, with 11 bases between. The CDR3 DNA reads as TGCGCCAGCAGCCGGGGGGAGAGTAATGAAAAACTGTTTTTT. Translated, it gives CASSRGESNEKLFF.

This sequence joins TRBV28 and TRBJ2-7; no firm D call. The CDR3 contains 16 residues. Trimming shortened V by 3 bases and J by 0 bases, and 15 bases separated the two germline ends. Germline CDR1 MDHEN, CDR2 SYDVKM. The CDR3: CASSFPRYTVSYEQYF. The CDR3 DNA is TGTGCCAGCAGTTTCCCCCGTTACACGGTCTCCTACGAGCAGTACTTC.

The V call is TRBV10-2, the J call TRBJ1-5, with D hard to call. Between the trimmed V and J ends, which lost 2 bases and 6 bases, there was a span of 8 bases. The CDR3 contains 13 residues. The germline V gene encodes CDR1 WSHSY and CDR2 SAAADI. CDR3 bases: TGCGCCAGCAGTGAGGACCCTCGTCAGCCCCAGCATTTT. It translates to CASSEDPRQPQHF.

The gene calls are TRBV5-1 and TRBJ2-2, with D possibly being TRBD1 (8 bases). CDR1 and CDR2 from the germline V gene are SGHRS and YFSETQ. The CDR3 extends over 15 amino acids. V was shortened by 4 bases and J by 4 bases, with 14 bases between the two germline ends. CDR3 sequence reads: CASSLTGEGTGELFF. In DNA form, the CDR3 reads TGCGCCAGCAGCCTGACAGGGGAGGGCACCGGGGAGCTGTTTTTT.

With regard to this clone: Other nucleotide sequences in the sample specify the same CDR3. This rearrangement joins TRBV5-1 to TRBJ2-3, with D possibly being TRBD2 (6 bases). The CDR3 sequence is 12 residues long. In germline, CDR1 is SGHRS, CDR2 YFSETQ. V gave up 7 bases and J gave up 3 bases, with 9 bases separating them. DNA for the CDR3: TGCGCCAGCTCCGGGGGTACAGATACGCAGTATTTT. This gives the protein CASSGGTDTQYF.

The chain uses TRBV11-2 and TRBJ2-1, with 10 bases that match TRBD1. The CDR3 length is 15 residues. Trimming at V came to 6 bases and at J to 5 bases, leaving 7 bases not matched to a gene. Germline V CDR1 and CDR2: SGHAT, FQNNGV. The CDR3 DNA is TGTGCCAGCAGTCCTGGGGACAGGGGCGACAATGAGCAGTTCTTC. It codes for CASSPGDRGDNEQFF.

This clone was found once. Other DNA sequences in the same sample also yield this CDR3. The CDR3 region is CAIGESYNSPLHF. Here the CDR3 DNA reads TGTGCCATCGGGGAGAGCTATAATTCACCCCTCCACTTT. The J gene is TRBJ1-6, the V gene TRBV10-3, with D unresolved. The V end was cut by 8 bases, the J end by 3 bases, with 8 bases between. CDR1 ENHRY and CDR2 SYGVKD come from the germline V gene. CDR3 length: 13 residues.

J is TRBJ2-2 and V is TRBV28; tentatively, D is TRBD1 (6 bases). V lost 11 bases and J lost 6, with 19 bases in between. The CDR3 has 14 amino acids. From germline, CDR1 is MDHEN and CDR2 SYDVKM. The CDR3 loop is CAHRHREPAGELFF. The CDR3 bases are TGTGCCCACAGGCACAGGGAACCAGCCGGGGAGCTGTTTTTT.

This chain uses TRBV2 with TRBJ2-7; TRBD2 matches 11 bases. The V and J ends lost 6 bases and 9 bases, in that order; junction bases with no gene match: 13. The CDR3 totals 15 residues. From germline, CDR1 is SNHLY and CDR2 FYNNEI. CDR3 protein: CASRATSGGLDGQYF. The CDR3 DNA is TGTGCCAGCAGGGCCACTAGCGGGGGACTAGACGGGCAGTACTTC.

This chain links TRBV6-6 with TRBJ1-5; weak D call: TRBD1 (5 bases). CDR1 is MNHNY and CDR2 is SVGAGI in the germline V gene (reference sequence). The length of the CDR3 is 14 residues. The germline V and J ends were trimmed by 8 bases and 6 bases, with 17 bases remaining between them. The DNA of the CDR3 is TGTGCCAGCCAATTCGGGGGAGAGGGTCAGCCCCAGCATTTT. This sequence encodes CASQFGGEGQPQHF.

About this clone itself: Additional DNA sequences in this sample encode the identical CDR3. The rearrangement uses TRBV5-4 and TRBJ2-3, with D maybe TRBD1 (5 bases). The CDR3 runs 15 residues. Germline loops: CDR1 SGHNT, CDR2 YYREEE (reference sequence). The V end lost 0 bases, the J end lost 0 bases, and 8 bases lay between the germline ends. Written as DNA, the CDR3 is TGTGCCAGCAGCTTGGATTCAGGGAGCACAGATACGCAGTATTTT. The encoded protein is CASSLDSGSTDTQYF.

As regards this clone: The sample holds other DNA sequences that translate to the same CDR3. J is TRBJ1-1 and V is TRBV2, with 9 bases matching TRBD1. V was clipped by 4 bases and J by 1 base; unmatched bases: 1. The germline V gene encodes CDR1 SNHLY and CDR2 FYNNEI. This CDR3 comprises 14 residues. Here the CDR3 reads CASSGQGGNTEAFF. The DNA of the CDR3 is TGTGCCAGCAGTGGACAGGGGGGGAACACTGAAGCTTTCTTT.

As concerns this clone: The sample contains more than one DNA sequence encoding this CDR3. The chain combines TRBV18 with TRBJ1-4, with D uncertain. The V gene lost 0 bases and the J gene lost 1 base, with 6 bases spanning the gap. The CDR3 totals 15 residues. Germline V lookup: CDR1 KGHSH, CDR2 LQKENI. The CDR3 sequence is CASSPPRGTNEKLFF. The CDR3 nucleotides read TGTGCCAGCTCACCACCGCGAGGAACTAATGAAAAACTGTTTTTT.

The gene calls are TRBV6-5 and TRBJ2-3; perhaps TRBD2 as D (6 bases). The CDR3 totals 16 residues. V lost 4 bases, J lost 5 bases, and 19 bases lay in between. The germline CDR1 and CDR2 sequences are MNHEY and SVGAGI. The DNA for the CDR3 is TGTGCCAGCAGTTCCGTATTGGAGGGCCTAAGAGATACGCAGTATTTT. This sequence encodes CASSSVLEGLRDTQYF.

This clone was seen just once. The chain links TRBV6-6 to TRBJ2-7, with a weak D call TRBD1 (6 bases). V shed 6 bases and J shed 0 bases, with 12 bases lying between them. The CDR3 is 14 residues long. Germline loops: CDR1 MNHNY, CDR2 SVGAGI (reference sequence). Here the CDR3 reads CASSPDRISYEQYF. CDR3 coding DNA: TGTGCCAGCAGCCCCGACAGGATCTCCTACGAGCAGTACTTC.

In this sample, this clone turned up once. This sequence joins TRBV10-2 and TRBJ1-1; no firm D call. Germline values: CDR1 WSHSY, CDR2 SAAADI. The CDR3 spans 14 residues. V was cut by 5 bases and J by 2 bases, with 12 bases left in between. CDR3 in amino acids: CASSQFSGNTEAFF. The DNA for the CDR3 is TGCGCCAGCAGTCAATTCAGCGGTAACACTGAAGCTTTCTTT.

The chain is built from TRBV19 and TRBJ1-6; D not certain. V was cut by 5 bases and J by 11 bases, with 13 bases left in between. CDR3 size: 13 residues. Germline CDR1 and CDR2: LNHDA and SQIVND (reference sequence). The CDR3 protein is CASSSTVMTPLHF. CDR3 coding DNA: TGTGCCAGTAGTTCGACCGTGATGACACCCCTCCACTTT. Complete variable domain (other parts from reference TRBV19 and TRBJ1-6): DGGITQSPKYLFRKEGQNVTLSCEQNLNHDAMYWYRQDPGQGLRLIYYSQIVNDFQKGDIAEGYSVSREKKESFPLTVTSAQKNPTAFYLCASSSTVMTPLHFGNGTRLTVT.

The chain has TRBV7-9 and TRBJ1-1; a possible D gene is TRBD1 (6 bases). The CDR3 extends over 15 amino acids. The ends were cut back, 2 bases at V and 1 base at J, with 11 bases in the middle. Germline CDR1 SEHNR, CDR2 FQNEAQ (reference sequence). CDR3 sequence (DNA): TGTGCCAGCAGCTTATACAGGGAAGAGAACACTGAAGCTTTCTTT. Its translation: CASSLYREENTEAFF.

The genes are TRBV14 and TRBJ1-5; a possible D gene is TRBD1 (6 bases). Germline V gene sequence: CDR1 SGHDN, CDR2 FVKESK. Trimming stripped 6 bases from V and 7 bases from J, with 13 bases between. The CDR3 runs to 13 residues. CDR3 region: CASSVGGRQPQHF. As DNA, the CDR3 is TGTGCCAGCAGTGTGGGGGGCCGGCAGCCCCAGCATTTT.